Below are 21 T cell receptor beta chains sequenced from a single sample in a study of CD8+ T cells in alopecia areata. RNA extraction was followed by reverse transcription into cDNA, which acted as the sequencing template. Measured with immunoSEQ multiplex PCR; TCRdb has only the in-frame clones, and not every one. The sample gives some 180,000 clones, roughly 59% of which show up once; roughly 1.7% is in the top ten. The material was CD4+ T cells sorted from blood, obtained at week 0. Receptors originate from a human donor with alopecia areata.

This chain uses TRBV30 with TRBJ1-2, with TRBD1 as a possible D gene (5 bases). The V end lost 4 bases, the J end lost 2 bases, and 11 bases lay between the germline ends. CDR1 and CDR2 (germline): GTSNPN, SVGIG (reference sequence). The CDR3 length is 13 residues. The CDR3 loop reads CAWKGRGNYGYTF. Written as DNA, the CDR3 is TGTGCCTGGAAAGGGAGGGGAAACTATGGCTACACCTTC.

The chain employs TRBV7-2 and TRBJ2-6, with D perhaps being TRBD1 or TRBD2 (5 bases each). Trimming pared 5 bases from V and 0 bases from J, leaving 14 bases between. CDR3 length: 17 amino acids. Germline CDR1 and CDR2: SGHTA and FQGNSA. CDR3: CASSPVVGTSGANVLTF. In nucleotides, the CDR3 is TGTGCCAGCAGCCCTGTGGTCGGGACCTCTGGGGCCAACGTCCTGACTTTC.

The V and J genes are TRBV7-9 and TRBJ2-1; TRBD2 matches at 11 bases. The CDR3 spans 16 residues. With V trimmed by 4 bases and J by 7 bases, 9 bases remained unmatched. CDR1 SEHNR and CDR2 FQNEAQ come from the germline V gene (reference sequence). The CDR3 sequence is CASSSNSGGALNEQFF. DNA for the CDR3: TGTGCCAGCAGCTCAAATAGCGGGGGGGCCCTGAATGAGCAGTTCTTC.

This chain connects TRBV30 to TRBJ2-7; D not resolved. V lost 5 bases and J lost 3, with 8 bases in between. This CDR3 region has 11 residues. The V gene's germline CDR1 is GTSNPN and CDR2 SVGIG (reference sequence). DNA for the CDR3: TGTGCCTGGGGCCTTGACTACGAGCAGTACTTC. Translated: CAWGLDYEQYF.

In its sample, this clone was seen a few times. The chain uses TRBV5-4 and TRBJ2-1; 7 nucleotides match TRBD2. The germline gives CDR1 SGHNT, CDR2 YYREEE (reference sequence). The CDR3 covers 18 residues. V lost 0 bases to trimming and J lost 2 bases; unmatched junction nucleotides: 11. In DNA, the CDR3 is TGTGCCAGCAGCTTGGAGTCTAGCGGTACACAGGCCTACAATGAGCAGTTCTTC. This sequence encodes CASSLESSGTQAYNEQFF.

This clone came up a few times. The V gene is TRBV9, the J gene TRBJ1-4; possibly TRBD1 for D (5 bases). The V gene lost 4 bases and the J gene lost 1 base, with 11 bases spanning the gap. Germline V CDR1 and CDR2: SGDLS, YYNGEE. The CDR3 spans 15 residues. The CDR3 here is CASSPHGGTNEKLFF. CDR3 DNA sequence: TGTGCCAGCAGCCCCCACGGGGGAACTAATGAAAAACTGTTTTTT.

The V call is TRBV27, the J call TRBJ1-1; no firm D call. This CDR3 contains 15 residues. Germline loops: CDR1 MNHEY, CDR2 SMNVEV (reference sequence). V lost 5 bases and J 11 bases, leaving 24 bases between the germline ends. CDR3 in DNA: TGTGCCAGCAGTCTACCAGAGGAGGACCCTGTGTCGGCTTTCTTT. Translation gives CASSLPEEDPVSAFF.

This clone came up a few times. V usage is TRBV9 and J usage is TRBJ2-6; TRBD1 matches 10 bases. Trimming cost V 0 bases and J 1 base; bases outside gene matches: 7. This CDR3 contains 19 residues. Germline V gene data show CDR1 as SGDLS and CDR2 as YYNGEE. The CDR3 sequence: CASSVDPGQGRSGANVLTF. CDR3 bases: TGTGCCAGCAGCGTAGATCCGGGACAGGGGCGTTCTGGGGCCAACGTCCTGACTTTC.

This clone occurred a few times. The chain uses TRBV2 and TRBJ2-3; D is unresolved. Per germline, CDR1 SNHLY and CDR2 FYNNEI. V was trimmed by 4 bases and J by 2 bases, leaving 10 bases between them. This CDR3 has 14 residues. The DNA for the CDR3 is TGTGCCAGCAGTGTAGGGCGGTTCACAGATACGCAGTATTTT. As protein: CASSVGRFTDTQYF.

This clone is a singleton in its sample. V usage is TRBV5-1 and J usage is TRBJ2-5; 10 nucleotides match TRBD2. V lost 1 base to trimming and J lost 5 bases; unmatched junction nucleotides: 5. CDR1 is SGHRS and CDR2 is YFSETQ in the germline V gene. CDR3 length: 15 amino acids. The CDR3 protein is CASSLRPGLAETQYF. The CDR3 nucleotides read TGCGCCAGCAGCTTGAGACCGGGACTAGCGGAGACCCAGTACTTC.

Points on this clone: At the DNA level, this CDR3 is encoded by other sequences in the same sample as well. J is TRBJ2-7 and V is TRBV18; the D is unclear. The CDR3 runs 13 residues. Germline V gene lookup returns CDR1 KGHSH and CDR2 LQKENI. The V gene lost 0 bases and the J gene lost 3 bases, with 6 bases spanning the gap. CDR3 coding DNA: TGTGCCAGCTCACCACCGGGCAGCTACGAGCAGTACTTC. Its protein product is CASSPPGSYEQYF. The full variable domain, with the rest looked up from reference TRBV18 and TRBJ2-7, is NAGVMQNPRHLVRRRGQEARLRCSPMKGHSHVYWYRQLPEEGLKFMVYLQKENIIDESGMPKERFSAEFPKEGPSILRIQQVVRGDSAAYFCASSPPGSYEQYFGPGTRLTVT.

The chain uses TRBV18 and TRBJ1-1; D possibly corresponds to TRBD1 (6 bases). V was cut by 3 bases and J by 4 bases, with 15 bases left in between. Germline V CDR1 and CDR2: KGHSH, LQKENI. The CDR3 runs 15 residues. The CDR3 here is CASSPGDKPGTEAFF. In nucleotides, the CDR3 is TGTGCCAGCTCACCTGGGGACAAGCCGGGCACTGAAGCTTTCTTT.

The CDR3 loop is CASSEPGWIKAFF. CDR3 in DNA: TGTGCCAGCAGCGAGCCCGGGTGGATAAAAGCTTTCTTT. The V and J genes are TRBV13 and TRBJ1-1, with D unclear. CDR1 is PRHDT and CDR2 is FYEKMQ in the germline V gene (reference sequence). CDR3 length: 13 residues. Trimming took off 5 bases at V and 9 bases at J, with 16 bases between the two ends.

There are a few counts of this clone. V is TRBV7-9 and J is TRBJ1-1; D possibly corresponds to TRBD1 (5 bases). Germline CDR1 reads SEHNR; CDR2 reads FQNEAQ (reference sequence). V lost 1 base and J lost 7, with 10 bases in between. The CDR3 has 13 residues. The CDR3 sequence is CASSLGDGYEAFF. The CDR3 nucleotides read TGTGCCAGCAGCTTAGGGGACGGATATGAAGCTTTCTTT.

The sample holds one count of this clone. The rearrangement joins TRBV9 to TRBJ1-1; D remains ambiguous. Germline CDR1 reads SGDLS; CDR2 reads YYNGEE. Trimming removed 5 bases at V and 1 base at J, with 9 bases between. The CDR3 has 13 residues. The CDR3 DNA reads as TGTGCCAGCAGACGAACAGAGAACACTGAAGCTTTCTTT. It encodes CASRRTENTEAFF.

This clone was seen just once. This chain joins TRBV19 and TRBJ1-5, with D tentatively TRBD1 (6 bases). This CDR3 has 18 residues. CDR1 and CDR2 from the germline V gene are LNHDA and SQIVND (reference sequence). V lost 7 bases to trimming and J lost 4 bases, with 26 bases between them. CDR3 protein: CASNTEAGAPGFNQPQHF. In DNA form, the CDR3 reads TGTGCCAGTAATACTGAGGCAGGGGCGCCCGGGTTTAATCAGCCCCAGCATTTT. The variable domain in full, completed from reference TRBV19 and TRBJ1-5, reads DGGITQSPKYLFRKEGQNVTLSCEQNLNHDAMYWYRQDPGQGLRLIYYSQIVNDFQKGDIAEGYSVSREKKESFPLTVTSAQKNPTAFYLCASNTEAGAPGFNQPQHFGDGTRLSIL.

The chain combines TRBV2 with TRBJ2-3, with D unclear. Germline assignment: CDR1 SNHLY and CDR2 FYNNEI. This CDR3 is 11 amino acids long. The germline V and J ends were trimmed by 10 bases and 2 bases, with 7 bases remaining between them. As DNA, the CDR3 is TGTGCCACCAAGATCACAGATACGCAGTATTTT. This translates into CATKITDTQYF. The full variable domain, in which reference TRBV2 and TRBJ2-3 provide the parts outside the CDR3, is EPEVTQTPSHQVTQMGQEVILRCVPISNHLYFYWYRQILGQKVEFLVSFYNNEISEKSEIFDDQFSVERPDGSNFTLKIRSTKLEDSAMYFCATKITDTQYFGPGTRLTVL.

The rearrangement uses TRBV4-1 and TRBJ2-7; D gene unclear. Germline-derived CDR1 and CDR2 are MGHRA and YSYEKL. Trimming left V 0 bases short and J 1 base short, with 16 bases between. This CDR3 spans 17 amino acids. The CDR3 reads CASSQDLDPLRSYEQYF. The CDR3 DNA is TGCGCCAGCAGCCAAGATCTCGACCCTCTTCGATCCTACGAGCAGTACTTC.

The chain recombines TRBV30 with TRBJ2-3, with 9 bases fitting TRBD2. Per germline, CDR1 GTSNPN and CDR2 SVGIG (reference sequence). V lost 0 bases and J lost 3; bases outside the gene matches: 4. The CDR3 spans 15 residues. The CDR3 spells CAWSVLAGRTDTQYF. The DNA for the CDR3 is TGTGCCTGGAGTGTCCTAGCGGGGCGAACAGATACGCAGTATTTT. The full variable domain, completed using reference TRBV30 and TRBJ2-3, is SQTIHQWPATLVQPVGSPLSLECTVEGTSNPNLYWYRQAAGRGLQLLFYSVGIGQISSEVPQNLSASRPQDRQFILSSKKLLLSDSGFYLCAWSVLAGRTDTQYFGPGTRLTVL.

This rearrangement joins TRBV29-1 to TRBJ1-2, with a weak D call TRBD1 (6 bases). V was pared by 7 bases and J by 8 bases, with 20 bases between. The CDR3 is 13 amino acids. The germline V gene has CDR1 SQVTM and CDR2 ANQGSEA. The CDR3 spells CSGEMGTFGGYTF. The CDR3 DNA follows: TGCAGCGGCGAAATGGGGACATTCGGCGGCTACACCTTC.

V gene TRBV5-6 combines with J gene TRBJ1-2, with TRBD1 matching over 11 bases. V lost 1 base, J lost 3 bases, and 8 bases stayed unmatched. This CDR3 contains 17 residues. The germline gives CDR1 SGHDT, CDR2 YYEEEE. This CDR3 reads CASSLRGQGVFDYGYTF. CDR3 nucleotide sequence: TGTGCCAGCAGCTTGCGGGGACAGGGGGTTTTCGACTATGGCTACACCTTC. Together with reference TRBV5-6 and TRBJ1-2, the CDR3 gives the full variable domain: DAGVTQSPTHLIKTRGQQVTLRCSPKSGHDTVSWYQQALGQGPQFIFQYYEEEERQRGNFPDRFSGHQFPNYSSELNVNALLLGDSALYLCASSLRGQGVFDYGYTFGSGTRLTVV.